This TCR beta chain is drawn from a study of blood T cell repertoires in COVID-19. About the study: Sample material is recorded as cDNA or gDNA derived from T cells, B-cell-depleted T cells, or PBMCs.

This clone was detected only a few times. TCRdb's table, derived via immunoSEQ multiplex PCR, lists solely in-frame clones and lacks some. The table has 200,000 to 250,000 clones, about four fifths seen once. The cohort comprised adults aged about 18 to 89 years residing in approximately 25 US areas. The V end lost 7 bases, the J end lost 0 bases, and 10 bases lay between the germline ends. Per the germline V gene, CDR1 is LNHDA and CDR2 is SQIVND (reference sequence). This CDR3 is built from 14 residues. The source of this sequence is a woman between 55 and 75 years old who had recovered from COVID-19. The sequenced sample was PBMCs or T cells enriched from blood (not recorded which). This rearrangement joins TRBV19 to TRBJ1-5; tentatively, D is TRBD1 (6 bases). The CDR3 sequence: CASKNRASNQPQHF. In DNA, the CDR3 is TGTGCCAGTAAGAACAGGGCTAGCAATCAGCCCCAGCATTTT.